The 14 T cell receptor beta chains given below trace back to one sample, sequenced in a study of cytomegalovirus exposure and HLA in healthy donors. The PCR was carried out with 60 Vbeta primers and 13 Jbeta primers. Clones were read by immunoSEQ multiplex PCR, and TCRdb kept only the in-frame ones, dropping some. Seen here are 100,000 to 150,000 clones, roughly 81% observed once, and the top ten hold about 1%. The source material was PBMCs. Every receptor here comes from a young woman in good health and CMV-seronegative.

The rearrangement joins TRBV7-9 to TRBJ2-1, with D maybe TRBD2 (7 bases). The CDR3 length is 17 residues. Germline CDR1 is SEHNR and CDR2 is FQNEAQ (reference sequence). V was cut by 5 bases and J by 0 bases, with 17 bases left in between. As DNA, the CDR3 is TGTGCCAGCAGCCCTACGGGGGGCTTAGACTCCTACAATGAGCAGTTCTTC. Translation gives CASSPTGGLDSYNEQFF.

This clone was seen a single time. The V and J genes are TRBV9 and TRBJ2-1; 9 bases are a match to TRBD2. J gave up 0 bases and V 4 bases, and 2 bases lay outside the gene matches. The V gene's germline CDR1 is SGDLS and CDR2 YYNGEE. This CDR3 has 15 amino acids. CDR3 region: CASSFSGSSYNEQFF. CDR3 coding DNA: TGTGCCAGCAGCTTTAGCGGGAGCTCCTACAATGAGCAGTTCTTC.

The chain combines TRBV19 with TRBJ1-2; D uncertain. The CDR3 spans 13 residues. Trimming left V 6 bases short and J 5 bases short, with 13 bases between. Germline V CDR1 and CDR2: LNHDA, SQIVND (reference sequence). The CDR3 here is CASRVGRGYGYTF. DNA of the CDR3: TGTGCCAGTAGAGTCGGAAGAGGGTATGGCTACACCTTC.

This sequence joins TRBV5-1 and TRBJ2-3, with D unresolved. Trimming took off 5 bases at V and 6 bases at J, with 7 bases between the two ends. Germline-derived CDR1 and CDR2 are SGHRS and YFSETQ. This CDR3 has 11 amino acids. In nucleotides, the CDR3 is TGCGCCAGCAGATTCGGGGATACGCAGTATTTT. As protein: CASRFGDTQYF. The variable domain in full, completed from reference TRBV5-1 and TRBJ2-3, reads KAGVTQTPRYLIKTRGQQVTLSCSPISGHRSVSWYQQTPGQGLQFLFEYFSETQRNKGNFPGRFSGRQFSNSRSEMNVSTLELGDSALYLCASRFGDTQYFGPGTRLTVL.

CDR3 nucleotides: TGTGCCAGCAGTCCGGACAGACATTACGAGCAGTACTTC. Its protein product is CASSPDRHYEQYF. This rearrangement joins TRBV28 to TRBJ2-7; D is perhaps TRBD1 (6 bases). The germline gives CDR1 MDHEN, CDR2 SYDVKM. The CDR3 contains 13 residues. The ends were cut back, 5 bases at V and 4 bases at J, with 12 bases in the middle.

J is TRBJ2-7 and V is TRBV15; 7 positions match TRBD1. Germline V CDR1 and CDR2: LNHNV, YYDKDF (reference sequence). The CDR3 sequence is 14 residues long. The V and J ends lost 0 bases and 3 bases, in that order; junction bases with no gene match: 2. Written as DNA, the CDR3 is TGTGCCACCAGCAGAGATAGGGGGCACTACGAGCAGTACTTC. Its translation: CATSRDRGHYEQYF. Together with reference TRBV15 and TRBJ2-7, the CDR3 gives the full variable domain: DAMVIQNPRYQVTQFGKPVTLSCSQTLNHNVMYWYQQKSSQAPKLLFHYYDKDFNNEADTPDNFQSRRPNTSFCFLDIRSPGLGDTAMYLCATSRDRGHYEQYFGPGTRLTVT.

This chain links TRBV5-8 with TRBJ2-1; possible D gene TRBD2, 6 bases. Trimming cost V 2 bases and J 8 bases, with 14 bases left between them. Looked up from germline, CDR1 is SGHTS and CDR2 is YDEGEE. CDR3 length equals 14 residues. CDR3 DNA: TGTGCCAGCAGCTTTGGAGGGTATGCGGATGAGCAGTTCTTC. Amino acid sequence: CASSFGGYADEQFF.

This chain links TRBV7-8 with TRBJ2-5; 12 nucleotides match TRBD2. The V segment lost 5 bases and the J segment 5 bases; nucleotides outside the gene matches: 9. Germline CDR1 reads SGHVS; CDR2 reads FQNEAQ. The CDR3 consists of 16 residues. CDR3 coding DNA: TGTGCCAGCAGCGAAGCGAGGACTAGCGGGATGGAGACCCAGTACTTC. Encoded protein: CASSEARTSGMETQYF. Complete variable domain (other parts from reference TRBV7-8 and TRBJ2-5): GAGVSQSPRYKVAKRGQDVALRCDPISGHVSLFWYQQALGQGPEFLTYFQNEAQLDKSGLPSDRFFAERPEGSVSTLKIQRTQQEDSAVYLCASSEARTSGMETQYFGPGTRLLVL.

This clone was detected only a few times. In DNA, the CDR3 is TGTGCCAGCAGACGACAGGGCACAGATACGCAGTATTTT. Amino acids: CASRRQGTDTQYF. J is TRBJ2-3 and V is TRBV14, with TRBD1 as a possible D gene (6 bases). The CDR3 has 13 residues. V was trimmed by 6 bases and J by 1 base, leaving 8 bases between them. CDR1 SGHDN and CDR2 FVKESK come from the germline V gene.

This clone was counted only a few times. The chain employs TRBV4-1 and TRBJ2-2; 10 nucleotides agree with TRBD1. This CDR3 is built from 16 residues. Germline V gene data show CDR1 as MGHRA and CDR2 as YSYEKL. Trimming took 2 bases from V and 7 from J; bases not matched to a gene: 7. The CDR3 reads CASSQNPTGGGGELFF. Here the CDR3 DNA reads TGCGCCAGCAGCCAAAACCCGACAGGGGGCGGCGGGGAGCTGTTTTTT.

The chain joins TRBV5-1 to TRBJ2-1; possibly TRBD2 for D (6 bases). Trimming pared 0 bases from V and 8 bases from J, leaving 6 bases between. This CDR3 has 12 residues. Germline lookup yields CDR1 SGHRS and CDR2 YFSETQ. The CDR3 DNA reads TGCGCCAGCAGCTTGGTAGCGGATGAGCAGTTCTTC. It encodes CASSLVADEQFF.

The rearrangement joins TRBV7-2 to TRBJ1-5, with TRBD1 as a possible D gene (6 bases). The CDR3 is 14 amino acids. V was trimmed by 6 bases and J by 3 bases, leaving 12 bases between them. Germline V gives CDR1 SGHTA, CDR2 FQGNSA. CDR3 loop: CASSKGQYNQPQHF. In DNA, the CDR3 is TGTGCCAGCAGTAAAGGACAGTACAATCAGCCCCAGCATTTT.

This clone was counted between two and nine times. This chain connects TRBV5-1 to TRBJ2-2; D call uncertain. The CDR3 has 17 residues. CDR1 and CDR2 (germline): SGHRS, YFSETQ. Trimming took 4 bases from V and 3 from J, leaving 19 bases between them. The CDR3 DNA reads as TGCGCCAGCAGCCCAGAGGTGGAATCACTTTACACCGGGGAGCTGTTTTTT. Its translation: CASSPEVESLYTGELFF.

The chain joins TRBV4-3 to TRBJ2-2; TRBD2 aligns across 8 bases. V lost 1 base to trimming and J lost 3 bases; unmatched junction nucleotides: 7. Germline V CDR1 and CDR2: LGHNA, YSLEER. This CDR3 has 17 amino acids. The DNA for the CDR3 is TGCGCCAGCAGCCAAGGCCAGCGGGAGAGGTACACCGGGGAGCTGTTTTTT. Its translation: CASSQGQRERYTGELFF.